This T cell receptor beta chain was sequenced during a study of shared clonotypes between healthy human individuals. Study context: Each donor's CD8 memory used one plate, CD8 naive two, each CD4 subset three. Points from the study as a whole: Memory subsets generally showed smaller estimated richness than naive subsets did.

This clone has at least ten counts. Its matching antigen is unknown. The assay was carried out at the deep level. The assay was immunoSEQ multiplex PCR, and TCRdb's table has in-frame clones only and misses some. The data contain over 1.4 million clones, roughly 96% of them singletons. V shed 8 bases, J shed 12 bases, and the junction held 14 bases outside the gene matches. CDR1 is SNHLY and CDR2 is FYNNEI in the germline V gene. The CDR3 consists of 14 residues. The specimen sequenced was naive CD4+ T cells sorted from blood. Subset specified: CD45RA+ positively selected. This sequence joins TRBV2 and TRBJ2-3, with 10 bases fitting TRBD1. The TCR comes from a man aged 30-40 years in good health. CDR3 sequence: CASEGDRGARLQYF. The CDR3 region has the DNA TGTGCCAGCGAGGGGGACAGGGGCGCGCGGTTACAGTATTTT. Full variable domain (outside the CDR3, taken from reference TRBV2 and TRBJ2-3): EPEVTQTPSHQVTQMGQEVILRCVPISNHLYFYWYRQILGQKVEFLVSFYNNEISEKSEIFDDQFSVERPDGSNFTLKIRSTKLEDSAMYFCASEGDRGARLQYFGPGTRLTVL.